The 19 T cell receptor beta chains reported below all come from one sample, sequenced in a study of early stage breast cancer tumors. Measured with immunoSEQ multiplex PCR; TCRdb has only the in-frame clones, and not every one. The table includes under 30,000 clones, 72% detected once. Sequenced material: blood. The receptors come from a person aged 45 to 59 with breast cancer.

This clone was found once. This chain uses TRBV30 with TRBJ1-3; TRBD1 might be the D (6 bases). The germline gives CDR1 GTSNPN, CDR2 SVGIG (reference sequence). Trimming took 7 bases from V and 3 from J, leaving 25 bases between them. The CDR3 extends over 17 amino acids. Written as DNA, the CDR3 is TGTGCCTTCAAGGGGACACGGCCTTTTCCGATTGGAAACACCATATATTTT. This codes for CAFKGTRPFPIGNTIYF.

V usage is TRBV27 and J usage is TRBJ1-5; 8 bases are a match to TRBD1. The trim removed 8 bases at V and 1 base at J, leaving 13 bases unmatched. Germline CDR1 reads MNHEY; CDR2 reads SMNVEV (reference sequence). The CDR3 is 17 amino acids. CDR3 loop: CASPGWRTGSSNQPQHF. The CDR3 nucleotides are TGTGCCAGCCCTGGGTGGCGGACAGGGAGCAGCAATCAGCCCCAGCATTTT.

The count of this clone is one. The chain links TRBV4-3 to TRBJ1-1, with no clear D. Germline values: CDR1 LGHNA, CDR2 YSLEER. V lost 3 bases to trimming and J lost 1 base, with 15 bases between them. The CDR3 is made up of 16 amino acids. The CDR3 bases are TGCGCCAGCAGCCAGGGGAGGACTCCGACGAACACTGAAGCTTTCTTT. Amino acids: CASSQGRTPTNTEAFF.

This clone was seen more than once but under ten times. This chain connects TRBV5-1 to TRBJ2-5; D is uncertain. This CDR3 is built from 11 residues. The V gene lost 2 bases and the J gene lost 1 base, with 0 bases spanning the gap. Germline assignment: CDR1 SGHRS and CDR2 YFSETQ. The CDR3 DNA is TGCGCCAGCAGCTTCCAAGAGACCCAGTACTTC. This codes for CASSFQETQYF.

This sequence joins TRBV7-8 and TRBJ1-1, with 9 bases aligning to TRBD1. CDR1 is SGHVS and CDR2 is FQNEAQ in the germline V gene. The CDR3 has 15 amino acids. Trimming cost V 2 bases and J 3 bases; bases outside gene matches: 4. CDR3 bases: TGTGCCAGCAGCTTAATGGGACAGGGACACACTGAAGCTTTCTTT. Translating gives CASSLMGQGHTEAFF.

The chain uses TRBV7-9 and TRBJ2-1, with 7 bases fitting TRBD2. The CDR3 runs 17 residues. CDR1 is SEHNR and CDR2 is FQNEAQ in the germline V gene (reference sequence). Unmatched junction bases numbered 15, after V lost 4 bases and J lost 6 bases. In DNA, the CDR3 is TGTGCCAGCAGCTCCACGGTTGGGAGGGCCTTCTCCAATGAGCAGTTCTTC. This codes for CASSSTVGRAFSNEQFF.

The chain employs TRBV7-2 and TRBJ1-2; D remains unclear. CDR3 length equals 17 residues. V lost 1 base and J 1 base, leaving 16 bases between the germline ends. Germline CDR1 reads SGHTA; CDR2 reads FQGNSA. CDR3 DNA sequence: TGTGCCAGCAGCTTAGACGTACAGTTTACCGATAACTATGGCTACACCTTC. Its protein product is CASSLDVQFTDNYGYTF.

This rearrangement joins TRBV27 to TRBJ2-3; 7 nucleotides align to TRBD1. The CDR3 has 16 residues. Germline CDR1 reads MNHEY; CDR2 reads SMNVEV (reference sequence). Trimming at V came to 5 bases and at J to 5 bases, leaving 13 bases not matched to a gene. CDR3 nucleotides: TGTGCCAGCAGTCCCTTTGACAGGGATGGAGGAGATACGCAGTATTTT. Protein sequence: CASSPFDRDGGDTQYF.

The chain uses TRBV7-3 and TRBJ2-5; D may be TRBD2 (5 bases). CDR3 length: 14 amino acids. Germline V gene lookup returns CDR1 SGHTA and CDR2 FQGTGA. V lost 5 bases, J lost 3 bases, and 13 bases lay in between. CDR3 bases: TGTGCCAGCAGCCGTCTAGCCTATGAAGAGACCCAGTACTTC. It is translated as CASSRLAYEETQYF. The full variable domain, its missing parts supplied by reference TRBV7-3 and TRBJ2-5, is GAGVSQTPSNKVTEKGKYVELRCDPISGHTALYWYRQSLGQGPEFLIYFQGTGAADDSGLPNDRFFAVRPEGSVSTLKIQRTERGDSAVYLCASSRLAYEETQYFGPGTRLLVL.

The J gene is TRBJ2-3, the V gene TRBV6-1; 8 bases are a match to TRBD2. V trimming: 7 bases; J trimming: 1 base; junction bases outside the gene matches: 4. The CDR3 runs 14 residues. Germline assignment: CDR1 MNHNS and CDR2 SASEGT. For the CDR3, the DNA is TGTGCCAGCACGGGAGGGTACGGCACAGATACGCAGTATTTT. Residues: CASTGGYGTDTQYF.

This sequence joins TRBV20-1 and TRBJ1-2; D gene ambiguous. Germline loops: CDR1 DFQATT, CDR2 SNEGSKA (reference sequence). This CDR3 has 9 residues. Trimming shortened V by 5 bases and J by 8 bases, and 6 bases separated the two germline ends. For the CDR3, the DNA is TGCAGTGCTCCCCCCGGCTACACCTTC. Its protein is CSAPPGYTF.

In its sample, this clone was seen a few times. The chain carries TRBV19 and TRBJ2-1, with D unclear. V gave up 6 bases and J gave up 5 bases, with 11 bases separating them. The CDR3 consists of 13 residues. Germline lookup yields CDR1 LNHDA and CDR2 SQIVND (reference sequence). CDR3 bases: TGTGCCAGTAGAAAGGTTCCAGACAATGAGCAGTTCTTC. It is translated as CASRKVPDNEQFF. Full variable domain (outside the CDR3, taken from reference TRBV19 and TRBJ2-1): DGGITQSPKYLFRKEGQNVTLSCEQNLNHDAMYWYRQDPGQGLRLIYYSQIVNDFQKGDIAEGYSVSREKKESFPLTVTSAQKNPTAFYLCASRKVPDNEQFFGPGTRLTVL.

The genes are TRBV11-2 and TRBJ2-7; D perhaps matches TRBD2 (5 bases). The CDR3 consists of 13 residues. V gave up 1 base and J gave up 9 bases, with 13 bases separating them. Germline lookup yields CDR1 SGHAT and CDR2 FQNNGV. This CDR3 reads CASSLGVGDAQYF. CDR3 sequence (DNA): TGTGCCAGCAGCTTAGGGGTGGGAGACGCGCAGTACTTC.

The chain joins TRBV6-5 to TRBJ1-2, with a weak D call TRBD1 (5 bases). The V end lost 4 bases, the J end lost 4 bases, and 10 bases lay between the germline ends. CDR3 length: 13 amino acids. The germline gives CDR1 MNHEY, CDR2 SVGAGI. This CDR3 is CASSSGDRYGYTF. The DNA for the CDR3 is TGTGCCAGCAGTTCGGGGGATCGCTATGGCTACACCTTC.

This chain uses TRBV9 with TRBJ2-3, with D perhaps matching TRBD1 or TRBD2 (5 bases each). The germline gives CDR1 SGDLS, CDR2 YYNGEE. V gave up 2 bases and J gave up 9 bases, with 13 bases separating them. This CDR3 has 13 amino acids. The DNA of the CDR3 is TGTGCCAGCAGCGTGGACCCCGAGGGGACGCAGTATTTT. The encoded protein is CASSVDPEGTQYF.

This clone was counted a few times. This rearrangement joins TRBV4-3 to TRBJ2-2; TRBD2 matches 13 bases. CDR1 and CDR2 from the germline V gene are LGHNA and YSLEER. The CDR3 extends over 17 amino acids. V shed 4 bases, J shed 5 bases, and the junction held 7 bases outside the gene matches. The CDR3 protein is CASSPGLAGAGTGELFF. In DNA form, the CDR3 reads TGCGCCAGCAGCCCCGGACTAGCGGGAGCTGGGACCGGGGAGCTGTTTTTT.

CDR3 DNA: TGCGCCAGCAGCCAAGAATCGGCCCAGGAGCAGTACTTC. This encodes CASSQESAQEQYF. J is TRBJ2-7 and V is TRBV4-1; D gene ambiguous. Trimming took 0 bases from V and 7 from J, leaving 10 bases between them. The germline CDR1 and CDR2 sequences are MGHRA and YSYEKL. The CDR3 loop spans 13 amino acids.

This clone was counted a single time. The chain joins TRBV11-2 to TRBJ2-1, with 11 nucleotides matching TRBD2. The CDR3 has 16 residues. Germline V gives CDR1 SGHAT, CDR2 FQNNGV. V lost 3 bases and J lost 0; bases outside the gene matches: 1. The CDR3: CASSFTSGSSYNEQFF. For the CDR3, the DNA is TGTGCCAGCAGCTTTACTAGCGGGAGCTCCTACAATGAGCAGTTCTTC.

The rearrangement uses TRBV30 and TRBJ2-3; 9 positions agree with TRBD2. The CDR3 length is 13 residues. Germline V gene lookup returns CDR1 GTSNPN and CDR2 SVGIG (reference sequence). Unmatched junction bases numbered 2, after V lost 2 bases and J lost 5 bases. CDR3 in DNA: TGTGCCTGGAGTTGGCGGGGGGGAGATACGCAGTATTTT. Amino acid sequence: CAWSWRGGDTQYF. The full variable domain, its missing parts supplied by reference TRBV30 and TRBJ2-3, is SQTIHQWPATLVQPVGSPLSLECTVEGTSNPNLYWYRQAAGRGLQLLFYSVGIGQISSEVPQNLSASRPQDRQFILSSKKLLLSDSGFYLCAWSWRGGDTQYFGPGTRLTVL.